The TCR beta chain under discussion was sequenced for a study of blood T cell repertoires in COVID-19. Study information: The United States, Italy and Spain provided the acute and convalescent COVID-19 samples. Nucleic acid was either cDNA or gDNA, and it came from T cells, B-cell-depleted T cells, or PBMCs.

The CDR3 is made up of 19 amino acids. The germline gives CDR1 MNHNY, CDR2 SVGAGI (reference sequence). With V trimmed by 5 bases and J by 2 bases, 12 bases remained unmatched. In the authors' workflow: Amplification with reference gene primers provided the estimates of nucleated cell counts. Measured with immunoSEQ multiplex PCR; TCRdb has only the in-frame clones, and not every one. From that table come the V and J calls and clone size; the DNA was used to work out D and trimming. Here the sample spans some 200,000 clones, roughly 80% being singletons. The sequence came from a woman aged 55-69 years with acute or convalescent COVID-19. The chain joins TRBV6-6 to TRBJ2-6; 10 bases align to TRBD1. Sequencing was carried out using peripheral blood. CDR3 nucleotide sequence: TGTGCCAGCAGTCCTGGGACAGGGGTGATTTTCCCTGGGGCCAACGTCCTGACTTTC. Translated: CASSPGTGVIFPGANVLTF.